This T cell receptor beta chain derives from a study of cytomegalovirus exposure and HLA in healthy donors. This clone has just one count. As yet, its antigen is unknown. The study ran its PCR with 60 Vbeta and 13 Jbeta primers. Produced via immunoSEQ multiplex PCR; TCRdb's table is partial and in-frame only. This sample has about 180,000 clones, with about three quarters found just once. The V gene lost 7 bases and the J gene lost 8 bases, with 23 bases spanning the gap. The CDR3 length is 15 residues. Germline V gene lookup returns CDR1 MDHEN and CDR2 SYDVKM. Overall study results and limits: The study dropped some indistinguishable V segments, TRBV6-2 and TRBV6-3 among them. The study had only CMV serostatus as immune exposure information. Diagnosis of cytomegalovirus status made by the classifier reportedly showed high specificity and sensitivity.

This clonotype originated in a man aged 18 to 30 in good health and CMV-seronegative. Input material: PBMCs. The chain recombines TRBV28 with TRBJ1-1; possible D gene TRBD1, 5 bases. CDR3 bases: TGTGCCAGCACCCAAGGGGTTCGGACATCCGGGGAAGCTTTCTTT. This encodes CASTQGVRTSGEAFF.